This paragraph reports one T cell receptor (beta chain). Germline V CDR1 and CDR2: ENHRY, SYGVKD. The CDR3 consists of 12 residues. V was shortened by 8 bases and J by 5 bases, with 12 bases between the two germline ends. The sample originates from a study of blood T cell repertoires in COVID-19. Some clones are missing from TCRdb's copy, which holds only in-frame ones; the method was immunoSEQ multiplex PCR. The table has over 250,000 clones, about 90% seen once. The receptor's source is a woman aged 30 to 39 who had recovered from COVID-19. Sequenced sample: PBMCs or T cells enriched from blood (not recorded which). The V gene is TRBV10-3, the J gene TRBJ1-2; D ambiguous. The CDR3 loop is CAIFRRKYGYTF. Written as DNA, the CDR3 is TGTGCCATCTTTCGCAGGAAATATGGCTACACCTTC.